The T cell receptor beta chain under discussion was sequenced for a study of blood T cells in healthy people across ages. Study-level points and caveats: With unsorted PBMCs, a conclusive comparison of naive versus antigen-experienced cells was not possible.

The germline CDR1 and CDR2 sequences are SQVTM and ANQGSEA. V lost 5 bases and J 7 bases, leaving 6 bases between the germline ends. The CDR3 has 10 residues. A few counts support this clonotype. Its antigen is not known. Alongside a J-beta primer mix, a sample-barcoded 5' primer served in a second PCR lasting about 7 to 12 cycles. Each TCR beta cDNA got a 12-nucleotide random molecular identifier. From the 5' RACE reads, TCRdb called clonotypes with MiXCR, one entry per CDR3 protein. The sample shows approximately 850,000 distinct CDR3 sequences, roughly 50% of them seen only once. The sequenced sample was blood. V and J are TRBV29-1 and TRBJ2-4; D is unclear. This receptor was obtained from a man under 40 in good health. The CDR3 region is CSVSTNIQYF. Here the CDR3 DNA reads TGCAGCGTTAGTACTAACATTCAGTACTTC.